Given below is one TCR beta chain in context. It lacks a known antigen. One base away there is no much larger clone; base qualities are not given. The record originates from a study of blood T cell repertoires in COVID-19 (TCRdb year 2020). Describing the broader study: Collaborator samples came from the United States, Italy and Spain and covered acute and convalescent phases of COVID-19. The dataset comprised deeply sampled blood TCRbeta repertoires from subjects exposed to, actively infected with, or recovered from COVID-19. The repertoires were released in a freely available public database intended as a resource for research on the immune response to SARS-CoV-2. Where HLA class I and class II types were available, the types were taken from metadata supplied by the sample provider, not from assay-based typing. The material from the prospective study consisted of cDNA or gDNA derived from T cells, B-cell-depleted T cells, or PBMCs. Samples were obtained from the ongoing ImmuneRACE study (first 160 participants) and from over a thousand subjects provided by 6 global collaborators. Sample metadata almost always included a de-identified subject ID, COVID-19 status, age in years and sex.

Whole blood was collected in K2EDTA tubes by collaborating institutions according to the institutions' own protocols. For TCRbeta analysis, collaborators shipped samples in one of three forms: frozen whole blood, isolated PBMCs, or DNA extracted from either of those sample types. The immunoSEQ Assay, a bias-controlled multiplex PCR, was used to amplify TCRbeta CDR3 regions from genomic DNA. The paper's processing steps were these. Nucleated cell counts per sample were estimated from amplification of reference gene primers within the assay. To quantify the absolute abundance of each unique TCRbeta CDR3 rearrangement, sequence reads were collapsed and filtered. For each sample, productive Simpson clonality was calculated as the square root of Simpson's diversity index over productive rearrangements. Held by TCRdb, this immuneACCESS table contains in-frame sequences only and omits some clones. Under half of the omission traces to an unresolved V gene where checked; the cause of the rest is unknown. That table gives V, J and clone size, and the DNA gave D and trimming. The sample table lists about 59,000 clones, more than 80% of them with a count of one. The ten biggest clones cover 15% to 20% of the sample.

On the study overall, not on this receptor specifically: Clinical and demographic metadata were provided uncurated, with the amount varying by source and participant.

Reading the germline V gene gives CDR1 SGHTA and CDR2 FQGNSA. Relative to germline, V is 2 bases shorter and J is 7 bases shorter, with 12 bases between their ends. The CDR3 starts with the cysteine, ends with the phenylalanine, and has 13 residues. Only the CDR3 DNA is retained, 39 bases long and in frame from the first base. Material for sequencing was peripheral blood. Recombination linked TRBV7-2 to TRBJ2-7, and TRBD2 may be the D gene, going by 6 matching bases. This TCR was recovered from a man older than 75 with acute or convalescent COVID-19. In nucleotides, the sequence is TGTGCCAGCAGCTTATCTGCGCGGGATGAGCAGTACTTC. Its translation is CASSLSARDEQYF.